The 2 T cell receptor beta chains in this list originate from one sample, sequenced in a study of cytomegalovirus exposure and HLA in healthy donors. Primers for the PCR totalled 60 Vbeta and 13 Jbeta. Repertoires were generated with immunoSEQ multiplex PCR, while TCRdb's copy carries only in-frame clones and drops some. The repertoire holds about 140,000 clones, with roughly three quarters as singletons. Sequencing used PBMCs. Source of these receptors: a female donor in good health and CMV-seronegative.

V and J are TRBV30 and TRBJ2-7, with 8 bases matching TRBD2. The CDR3 contains 10 residues. Germline CDR1 is GTSNPN and CDR2 is SVGIG (reference sequence). V shed 7 bases and J 10 bases; nucleotides not matched to a gene: 6. The CDR3 loop is CAYGGGLQYF. CDR3 coding DNA: TGTGCCTACGGGGGGGGACTCCAGTACTTC.

The gene calls are TRBV27 and TRBJ2-5; 11 nucleotides agree with TRBD1. V lost 6 bases, J lost 3 bases, and 3 bases stayed unmatched. CDR1 and CDR2 from the germline V gene are MNHEY and SMNVEV (reference sequence). There are 14 residues in the CDR3. CDR3 bases: TGTGCCAGCAGCGGACAGGGGGCCAAAGAGACCCAGTACTTC. It is translated as CASSGQGAKETQYF.